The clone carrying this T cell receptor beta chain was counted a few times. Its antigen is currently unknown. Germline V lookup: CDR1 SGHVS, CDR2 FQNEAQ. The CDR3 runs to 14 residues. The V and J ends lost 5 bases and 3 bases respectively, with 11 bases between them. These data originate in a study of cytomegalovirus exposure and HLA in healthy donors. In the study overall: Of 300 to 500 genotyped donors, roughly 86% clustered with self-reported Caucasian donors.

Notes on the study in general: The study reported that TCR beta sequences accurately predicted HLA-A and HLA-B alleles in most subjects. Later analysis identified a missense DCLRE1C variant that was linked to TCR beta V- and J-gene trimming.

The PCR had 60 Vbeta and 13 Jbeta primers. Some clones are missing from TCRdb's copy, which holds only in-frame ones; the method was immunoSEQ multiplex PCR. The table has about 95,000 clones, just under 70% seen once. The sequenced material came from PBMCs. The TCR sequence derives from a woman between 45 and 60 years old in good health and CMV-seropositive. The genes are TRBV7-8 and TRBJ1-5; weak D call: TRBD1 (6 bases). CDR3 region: CASSLDSLNQPQHF. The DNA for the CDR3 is TGTGCCAGCAGCCTGGACAGTCTCAATCAGCCCCAGCATTTT.